Given below is one T cell receptor beta chain in context. This clonotype was seen only once. The antigen this receptor binds is unknown. No much larger clone exists at a distance of one base, and base qualities are not known. A lone read offers only weak evidence. This entry belongs to a study of blood T cells in healthy people across ages (dated by TCRdb to the mid-2010s). Context from the whole study: Template switching captured roughly one uniquely barcoded TCR beta cDNA molecule per two T cells in model experiments. The study analyzed two additional independent replicas of 1 million unique cDNA reads from the same blood draw for two donors, one aged 18 to 29 and one aged 80 or older. Four age groups were formed from the donors: young (average approximately 15 years), middle-aged (approximately 40), aged (approximately 60) and long-lived (about 80). Using deep sequencing normalized with unique cDNA molecular identifiers, the study measured how TCR beta repertoire diversity changes with age. To avoid experimental bias, donors of different ages were randomly spread across the sequencing lanes. The study at large found these results: Total diversity estimates from one million sequenced T cells were considered lower bounds and underestimates. Compared with the aged group, more naive CD4+ T cells, fewer expanded clones and increased TCR diversity were shown by the long-lived group, suggesting age selection. Observed TCR beta diversity per million T cells fell roughly linearly with age, and a significant reduction was already apparent by age roughly 40. Conclusive comparison of naive and antigen-experienced compartments was prevented by the profiling of bulk unsorted PBMCs. There was a strong correlation between observed TCR beta diversity and the percentage of naive T cells measured by flow cytometry. Because the CMV infection status of the donors was unknown, age-related changes in expanded clonotypes may potentially have been confounded.

The donors were about 40 Caucasian individuals from Russia, aged 6 to 90 years, who were systemically healthy. About 9.1 milliliters of peripheral blood were collected from each donor into EDTA-treated Vacutainer tubes. PBMCs were isolated by Ficoll-Paque density-gradient centrifugation, with at least 7 million obtained per sample. Total RNA was extracted from PBMCs with Trizol reagent, with at least 5.5 micrograms obtained per sample. For every donor, an aliquot of PBMCs went through flow cytometry to measure the percentages of naive CD45RAhigh/CD27high T cells. Receptors were amplified or captured by 5' RACE. Instrument used: Illumina HiSeq 2500. A second PCR of roughly 7 to 12 cycles was run with a J-beta primer mix and a sample-barcoded 5' primer. A unique molecular identifier was introduced onto each TCR beta cDNA molecule by a template-switch 5' adaptor carrying 12 random nucleotides. At least 2.5 million CDR3-containing paired-end reads were obtained from each sample. The Mint cDNA synthesis kit, primed by a TRBC-specific oligonucleotide, was used to synthesize first-strand cDNA from all RNA. Following uracil-DNA glycosylase treatment, a first 18-cycle PCR with universal primers M1SS and BC2_uni_R was performed on all cDNA. Per the original workflow: Normalization of each sample was performed by random selection of 1 million high-quality reads, each carrying a distinct molecular identifier. Instead of being binned into consensus sequences, reads that shared molecular identifiers were thrown out. MiTCR, set to a Q25 quality threshold and the strictest error-elimination algorithm, was used for CDR3 identification, clonotype clustering and error correction. Lower-bound total TCR beta diversity was estimated with a nonparametric unseen species model using Euler transformation. The raw public data were reprocessed by TCRdb itself: fastp quality trimming at Q25, MiXCR clonotype calling, in-frame beta chains only. Under each unique CDR3 protein, matching rows form one entry showing the most common genes and DNA. The V and J calls and clone size are TCRdb's, not the authors'. The sample includes approximately 730,000 distinct CDR3 sequences, with around half observed a single time. The ten biggest clones cover 40% to 50% of the sample.

V is pared back by 5 bases and J by 0 bases, with 8 bases lying between the germline termini. The germline V gene specifies SGHTA as CDR1 and FQGNSA as CDR2. Measured from the cysteine to the phenylalanine, the CDR3 is 13 residues long. CDR3 DNA only is kept here, 39 bases in frame from base 1. The clonotype comes from a man older than 75 in good health. The chain is made from TRBV7-2 and TRBJ2-7; no D gene call is confident. Input material: blood. Read as DNA, the sequence is TGTGCCAGCAGCCCGTGGAGCTCCTACGAGCAGTACTTC. This sequence encodes CASSPWSSYEQYF.